A single sample gave rise to the 31 T cell receptor beta chains below, sequenced in a study of a mutant IDH1 vaccine in newly diagnosed glioma. This sample's time point: week 47, end of study. Doses comprised 300 ug of mutant IDH1 20-mer peptide each, plus topical imiquimod. These receptors' antigens are unknown. Clones were read by immunoSEQ multiplex PCR, and TCRdb kept only the in-frame ones, dropping some. This repertoire shows fewer than 55,000 clones, approximately 65% found once; its top ten account for 4.5% to 5.5%. This material consisted of peripheral blood mononuclear cells (PBMCs), taken from a glioma patient whose treatment included an IDH1 peptide vaccine. The receptors were gathered from a man aged 40-49 years with glioma. Some clones in this sample may be carry-over from other donors' samples.

The V call is TRBV6-5, the J call TRBJ2-7, with 10 bases aligning to TRBD1. Germline CDR1 is MNHEY and CDR2 is SVGAGI. CDR3 length equals 15 residues. With 6 bases clipped from V and 2 bases from J, the junction kept 7 bases outside the gene matches. The CDR3 DNA reads as TGTGCCAGCAGCTCCCCCGGGACAGGGGCCTACGAGCAGTACTTC. This gives the protein CASSSPGTGAYEQYF.

The chain has TRBV7-9 and TRBJ1-3; TRBD1 aligns across 8 bases. The germline CDR1 and CDR2 sequences are SEHNR and FQNEAQ (reference sequence). CDR3 length: 15 amino acids. The V and J ends lost 6 bases and 1 base, in that order; junction bases with no gene match: 5. As DNA, the CDR3 is TGTGCCAGCAGGCCAGGGGGCGCTTCTGGAAACACCATATATTTT. As protein: CASRPGGASGNTIYF.

As DNA, the CDR3 is TGTGCCAGCAGTGAAAACAGGGGGCTTGGGGGCAATCAGCCCCAGCATTTT. Translated, it gives CASSENRGLGGNQPQHF. V is TRBV2 and J is TRBJ1-5; 9 bases are shared with TRBD1. Germline V gene data show CDR1 as SNHLY and CDR2 as FYNNEI. J was trimmed by 2 bases and V by 2 bases; bases with no gene match: 7. This CDR3 has 17 amino acids.

The gene calls are TRBV5-1 and TRBJ2-7; D tentatively reads TRBD1 or TRBD2 (5 bases each). Germline V gives CDR1 SGHRS, CDR2 YFSETQ. Trimming pared 3 bases from V and 4 bases from J, leaving 20 bases between. The CDR3 is 16 residues long. CDR3 nucleotides: TGCGCCAGCAGCTGGAGCGGCGGGCAGGGAATGTACGAGCAGTACTTC. This sequence encodes CASSWSGGQGMYEQYF.

This chain uses TRBV19 with TRBJ1-2; 8 bases agree with TRBD1. The V gene end was trimmed by 7 bases and the J gene end by 1 base; junction bases not matched to a gene: 8. CDR1 is LNHDA, CDR2 SQIVND, per germline (reference sequence). The CDR3 spans 15 residues. The CDR3 region has the DNA TGTGCCAGTACCCCTGACAGGGGCCTTAACTATGGCTACACCTTC. It is translated as CASTPDRGLNYGYTF.

The chain is built from TRBV7-8 and TRBJ2-1; TRBD1 matches 7 bases. CDR3 size: 13 residues. Per germline, CDR1 SGHVS and CDR2 FQNEAQ. The junction had 2 bases not matched to a gene; V was cut back by 5 bases and J by 4 bases. CDR3 in amino acids: CASSPGQYNEQFF. CDR3 bases: TGTGCCAGCAGCCCGGGACAGTACAATGAGCAGTTCTTC.

The genes are TRBV9 and TRBJ1-2; D gene ambiguous. The length of the CDR3 is 15 residues. Germline CDR1 and CDR2: SGDLS and YYNGEE. Between the trimmed V and J ends, which lost 0 bases and 2 bases, there was a span of 11 bases. In DNA, the CDR3 is TGTGCCAGCAGCGTAGCACCCAGCTCGAACTATGGCTACACCTTC. Residues: CASSVAPSSNYGYTF.

The chain couples TRBV19 to TRBJ2-7; a weak D match, TRBD1 (5 bases). Per the germline V gene, CDR1 is LNHDA and CDR2 is SQIVND (reference sequence). The V and J ends lost 4 bases and 8 bases respectively, with 12 bases between them. This CDR3 has 12 amino acids. The DNA for the CDR3 is TGTGCCAGTAGTAGCCCGACAGCAAAGCAGTACTTC. Translated, it gives CASSSPTAKQYF.

The genes are TRBV9 and TRBJ2-3; D possibly corresponds to TRBD1 (5 bases). The germline V gene has CDR1 SGDLS and CDR2 YYNGEE. V gave up 4 bases and J gave up 2 bases, with 11 bases separating them. CDR3 size: 14 residues. Here the CDR3 reads CASSPQTATDTQYF. CDR3 in DNA: TGTGCCAGCAGCCCTCAGACAGCCACAGATACGCAGTATTTT.

The chain has TRBV18 and TRBJ1-2; 7 positions agree with TRBD1. In germline, CDR1 is KGHSH, CDR2 LQKENI. The V gene end was trimmed by 0 bases and the J gene end by 8 bases; junction bases not matched to a gene: 6. The CDR3 has 14 amino acids. The CDR3 DNA reads as TGTGCCAGCTCACCACCGAACAGGGGATGGGGCTACACCTTC. This sequence encodes CASSPPNRGWGYTF. The variable domain in full, completed from reference TRBV18 and TRBJ1-2, reads NAGVMQNPRHLVRRRGQEARLRCSPMKGHSHVYWYRQLPEEGLKFMVYLQKENIIDESGMPKERFSAEFPKEGPSILRIQQVVRGDSAAYFCASSPPNRGWGYTFGSGTRLTVV.

This chain joins TRBV19 and TRBJ1-1; D might be TRBD1 (6 bases). The CDR3 is 15 residues long. V gave up 3 bases and J gave up 8 bases, with 19 bases separating them. Germline CDR1 is LNHDA and CDR2 is SQIVND (reference sequence). The CDR3 region is CASSIQPGARGEAFF. Written as DNA, the CDR3 is TGTGCCAGTAGTATTCAACCGGGGGCGCGGGGCGAAGCTTTCTTT.

The chain employs TRBV7-9 and TRBJ2-7; TRBD1 might be the D (6 bases). The germline V gene has CDR1 SEHNR and CDR2 FQNEAQ (reference sequence). The CDR3 consists of 11 residues. Trimming removed 5 bases at V and 4 bases at J, with 6 bases between. The CDR3 nucleotides are TGTGCCAGCAGCACAGGGTACGAGCAGTACTTC. Translation gives CASSTGYEQYF.

This clone was counted a few times. The J gene is TRBJ1-3, the V gene TRBV4-1; D gene uncertain. The CDR3 covers 16 residues. Germline V lookup: CDR1 MGHRA, CDR2 YSYEKL. Trimming left V 4 bases short and J 0 bases short, with 13 bases between. The CDR3 sequence: CASSLQEGFSGNTIYF. The CDR3 DNA reads as TGCGCCAGCAGCCTTCAGGAAGGATTCTCTGGAAACACCATATATTTT.

The J gene is TRBJ2-5, the V gene TRBV20-1; D is unclear. Germline loops: CDR1 DFQATT, CDR2 SNEGSKA (reference sequence). V shed 2 bases and J shed 4 bases, with 5 bases lying between them. This CDR3 is built from 11 residues. As DNA, the CDR3 is TGCAGTGCTAGAACCGGAGAGACCCAGTACTTC. Translation: CSARTGETQYF.

The V call is TRBV5-6, the J call TRBJ2-5, with unresolved D. The CDR3 consists of 15 residues. Between the trimmed V and J ends, which lost 5 bases and 5 bases, there was a span of 19 bases. Per the germline V gene, CDR1 is SGHDT and CDR2 is YYEEEE. The CDR3 protein is CASSPFNGLGETQYF. The DNA for the CDR3 is TGTGCCAGCAGTCCTTTTAACGGCTTGGGGGAGACCCAGTACTTC.

The V call is TRBV18, the J call TRBJ1-1; 7 nucleotides line up with TRBD1. The V gene end was trimmed by 10 bases and the J gene end by 2 bases; junction bases not matched to a gene: 10. Germline V gives CDR1 KGHSH, CDR2 LQKENI. This CDR3 region has 14 residues. CDR3 sequence (DNA): TGTGCCACCCAGGGGGTCGGAACAAACACTGAAGCTTTCTTT. Translation gives CATQGVGTNTEAFF.

The chain carries TRBV5-1 and TRBJ2-7, with 9 bases aligning to TRBD2. The V and J ends lost 0 bases and 7 bases, in that order; junction bases with no gene match: 8. This CDR3 comprises 15 residues. Germline lookup yields CDR1 SGHRS and CDR2 YFSETQ. The CDR3 DNA reads TGCGCCAGCAGCTTGGGTAGCGGGGGATCGGAAGAGCAGTACTTC. This encodes CASSLGSGGSEEQYF.

Only a few counts were recorded for this clone. CDR3 DNA: TGTGCCAGCAGCTCGACAGGGAGCTCCTACAATGAGCAGTTCTTC. It yields the protein CASSSTGSSYNEQFF. The genes are TRBV7-7 and TRBJ2-1, with 7 bases fitting TRBD1. Trimming took 4 bases from V and 0 from J; bases not matched to a gene: 3. The CDR3 has 15 residues. Germline V CDR1 and CDR2: SSHAT, FNYEAQ (reference sequence).

V is TRBV2 and J is TRBJ1-2; no definite D call. CDR1 SNHLY and CDR2 FYNNEI come from the germline V gene. The CDR3 consists of 13 residues. Trimming removed 6 bases from V and 4 bases from J, with 12 bases in between. The CDR3 bases are TGTGCCAGCAGGGCAGGTGCCTCCTATGGCTACACCTTC. This codes for CASRAGASYGYTF.

The chain uses TRBV18 and TRBJ2-7; D remains ambiguous. The germline V and J ends were trimmed by 6 bases and 0 bases, with 12 bases remaining between them. Germline-derived CDR1 and CDR2 are KGHSH and LQKENI. The CDR3 consists of 14 residues. CDR3 nucleotides: TGTGCCAGCTCCCCTCGGGCACCCTCCTACGAGCAGTACTTC. Encoded protein: CASSPRAPSYEQYF.

V usage is TRBV15 and J usage is TRBJ1-6; D perhaps matches TRBD1 (6 bases). V shed 0 bases and J shed 9 bases, with 15 bases lying between them. Germline CDR1 and CDR2: LNHNV and YYDKDF (reference sequence). The CDR3 runs 16 residues. The CDR3 DNA reads as TGTGCCACCAGCAGAGATTCCGGGACATACGGTTCACCCCTCCACTTT. This encodes CATSRDSGTYGSPLHF.

This clone has just a few counts. The rearrangement links TRBV19 to TRBJ1-5, with D hard to call. CDR1 LNHDA and CDR2 SQIVND come from the germline V gene (reference sequence). The CDR3 contains 14 residues. Trimming shortened V by 5 bases and J by 0 bases, and 8 bases separated the two germline ends. CDR3 bases: TGTGCCAGTAGTTACGGAGATAGCAATCAGCCCCAGCATTTT. Translated, it gives CASSYGDSNQPQHF.

This rearrangement joins TRBV6-5 to TRBJ2-7; possibly TRBD1 for D (5 bases). Germline-derived CDR1 and CDR2 are MNHEY and SVGAGI. V was pared by 5 bases and J by 9 bases, with 23 bases between. This CDR3 has 15 residues. This chain's CDR3 is CASSPLGSGALWQYF. The CDR3, as DNA: TGTGCCAGCAGTCCCCTGGGTAGTGGGGCTTTATGGCAGTACTTC.

V gene TRBV27 combines with J gene TRBJ1-2; the D is unclear. Germline CDR1 MNHEY, CDR2 SMNVEV (reference sequence). CDR3 length equals 16 residues. Trimming took off 0 bases at V and 4 bases at J, with 15 bases between the two ends. The CDR3 DNA reads TGTGCCAGCAGTTTATCCCCCGGACCCGAGCTCTATGGCTACACCTTC. This translates into CASSLSPGPELYGYTF.

The rearrangement links TRBV2 to TRBJ1-2; D gene unclear. V dropped 4 bases and J dropped 1 base, with 10 bases sitting between them. The CDR3 is 14 amino acids. Germline CDR1 SNHLY, CDR2 FYNNEI. The CDR3 region is CASSGPGGNYGYTF. CDR3 nucleotides: TGTGCCAGCAGTGGCCCGGGAGGTAACTATGGCTACACCTTC.

The chain recombines TRBV6-5 with TRBJ1-2; D is ambiguous. V was clipped by 0 bases and J by 8 bases, with 13 bases between them. The CDR3 has 14 amino acids. Germline V lookup: CDR1 MNHEY, CDR2 SVGAGI. Here the CDR3 DNA reads TGTGCCAGCAGTTACTCGATCGGGGTCGACGGCTACACCTTC. Its protein is CASSYSIGVDGYTF.

CDR3 bases: TGTGCCAGCAGCTTACTGGACACTCCCCGGGGTGGGCAGTACTTC. As protein: CASSLLDTPRGGQYF. The chain joins TRBV7-9 to TRBJ2-7, with D possibly being TRBD1 or TRBD2 (5 bases each). The CDR3 consists of 15 residues. Germline V gene data show CDR1 as SEHNR and CDR2 as FQNEAQ (reference sequence). V was cut by 2 bases and J by 9 bases, with 20 bases left in between.

The chain links TRBV4-1 to TRBJ2-5; a weak D match, TRBD2 (6 bases). The V end was cut by 0 bases, the J end by 7 bases, with 21 bases between. The germline gives CDR1 MGHRA, CDR2 YSYEKL. The CDR3 is 17 residues long. In DNA, the CDR3 is TGCGCCAGCAGCCAAGAGTGGGACGAGGCGGGGTGGGGGACCCAGTACTTC. This sequence encodes CASSQEWDEAGWGTQYF.

J is TRBJ1-1 and V is TRBV5-1; D gene ambiguous. Germline CDR1 reads SGHRS; CDR2 reads YFSETQ. The CDR3 extends over 13 amino acids. V lost 3 bases and J 6 bases, leaving 12 bases between the germline ends. The CDR3 spells CASSSAGWSEAFF. For the CDR3, the DNA is TGCGCCAGCAGCTCGGCGGGATGGTCTGAAGCTTTCTTT.

This clone was seen only a few times. The rearrangement links TRBV10-2 to TRBJ2-2; TRBD1 might be the D (6 bases). The CDR3 consists of 14 residues. The germline gives CDR1 WSHSY, CDR2 SAAADI. V was shortened by 9 bases and J by 5 bases, with 16 bases between the two germline ends. CDR3 protein: CARSQGQGTGELFF. The CDR3 coding sequence is TGCGCCAGATCACAGGGCCAAGGGACCGGGGAGCTGTTTTTT.

This clone came up a few times. The chain is built from TRBV27 and TRBJ1-2, with D perhaps matching TRBD1 (6 bases). CDR3 size: 15 residues. The germline CDR1 and CDR2 sequences are MNHEY and SMNVEV (reference sequence). V was cut by 2 bases and J by 3 bases, with 13 bases left in between. Written as DNA, the CDR3 is TGTGCCAGCAGTTTAAAAGGGCACAGGGACTATGGCTACACCTTC. Its protein is CASSLKGHRDYGYTF.